The present T cell receptor (beta chain) was sequenced within a study of blood T cell repertoires in COVID-19. In the study overall: The study drew acute and convalescent COVID-19 samples from the United States, Italy and Spain. PBMCs, B-cell-depleted T cells, or T cells were the source of the cDNA or gDNA that made up the material.

Germline assignment: CDR1 MNHEY and CDR2 SVGAGI. V was pared by 2 bases and J by 4 bases, with 14 bases between. The CDR3 length is 15 residues. Under the authors' procedure: It was from reference gene primer amplification that nucleated cell counts were estimated. TCRdb's copy holds only in-frame clones and misses some; the assay was immunoSEQ multiplex PCR. V, J and clone size are those of that table, while D and trimming were read from the DNA. The sample comprises about half a million clones, around 85% of which are singletons, and 3.2% rests with the top ten. What was sequenced was peripheral blood. The genes are TRBV6-5 and TRBJ1-2, with D possibly matching TRBD1 (5 bases). The origin of this receptor is a human donor in a cohort sampled during active COVID-19. This chain's CDR3 is CASSYAKGHPYGYTF. CDR3 bases: TGTGCCAGCAGTTACGCCAAAGGACATCCCTATGGCTACACCTTC.